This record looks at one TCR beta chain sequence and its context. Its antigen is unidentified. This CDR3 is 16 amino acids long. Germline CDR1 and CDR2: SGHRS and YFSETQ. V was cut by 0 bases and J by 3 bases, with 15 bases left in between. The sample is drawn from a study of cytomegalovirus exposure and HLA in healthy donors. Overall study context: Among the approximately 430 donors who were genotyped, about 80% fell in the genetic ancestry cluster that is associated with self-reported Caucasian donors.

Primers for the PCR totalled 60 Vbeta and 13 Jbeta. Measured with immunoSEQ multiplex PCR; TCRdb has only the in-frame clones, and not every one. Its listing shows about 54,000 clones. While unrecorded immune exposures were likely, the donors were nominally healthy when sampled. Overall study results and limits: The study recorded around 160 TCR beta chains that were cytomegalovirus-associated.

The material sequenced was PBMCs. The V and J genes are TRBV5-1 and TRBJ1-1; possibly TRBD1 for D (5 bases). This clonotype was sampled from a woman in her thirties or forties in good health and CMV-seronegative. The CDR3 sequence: CASSLDGRASDTEAFF. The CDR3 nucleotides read TGCGCCAGCAGCTTGGATGGCAGGGCCAGCGACACTGAAGCTTTCTTT. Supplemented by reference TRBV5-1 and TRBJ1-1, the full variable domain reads KAGVTQTPRYLIKTRGQQVTLSCSPISGHRSVSWYQQTPGQGLQFLFEYFSETQRNKGNFPGRFSGRQFSNSRSEMNVSTLELGDSALYLCASSLDGRASDTEAFFGQGTRLTVV.